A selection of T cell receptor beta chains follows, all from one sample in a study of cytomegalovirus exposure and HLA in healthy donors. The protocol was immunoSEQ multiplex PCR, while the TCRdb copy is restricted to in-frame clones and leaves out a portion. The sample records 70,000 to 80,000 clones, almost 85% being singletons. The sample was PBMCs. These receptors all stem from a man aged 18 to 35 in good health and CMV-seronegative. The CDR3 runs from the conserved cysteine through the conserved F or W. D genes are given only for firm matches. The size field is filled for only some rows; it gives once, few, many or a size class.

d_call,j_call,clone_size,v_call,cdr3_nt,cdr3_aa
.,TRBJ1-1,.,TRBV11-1,TGTGCCAGCAGCTTAGTTGGACAGCCGAACACTGAAGCTTTCTTT,CASSLVGQPNTEAFF
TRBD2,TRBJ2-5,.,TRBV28,TGTGCCAGCAGTTTTCTTGCGGGAGGGGGAGAGACCCAGTACTTC,CASSFLAGGGETQYF
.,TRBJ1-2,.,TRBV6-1,TGTGCCAGCACTATTACAGGTGCTAACTATGGCTACACCTTC,CASTITGANYGYTF
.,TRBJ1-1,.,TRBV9,TGTGCCAGCAGCGTAGCAGCGGCCATGAACACTGAAGCTTTCTTT,CASSVAAAMNTEAFF
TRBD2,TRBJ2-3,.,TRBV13,TGTGCCAGCAGCTTCAAACTAGCGGGAACAGATACGCAGTATTTT,CASSFKLAGTDTQYF
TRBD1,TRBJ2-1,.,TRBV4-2,TGTGCCAGCAGCCAGAACAGGGGCAGAGACAATGAGCAGTTCTTC,CASSQNRGRDNEQFF
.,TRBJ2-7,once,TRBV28,TGTGCCAGCACTCCCGGAGGGGGCGCGTTCGAGCAGTACTTC,CASTPGGGAFEQYF
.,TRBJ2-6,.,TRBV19,TGTGCCAGTAGTATGGAACTAGCATCCGGGGCCAACGTCCTGACTTTC,CASSMELASGANVLTF
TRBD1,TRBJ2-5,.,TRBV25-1,TGTGCCAGCAGTGACAGGGACAGGGCGACCGGGGAGACCCAGTACTTC,CASSDRDRATGETQYF
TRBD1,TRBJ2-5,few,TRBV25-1,TGTGCCAGCAGTGAATTAACAGGGGAAGAGACCCAGTACTTC,CASSELTGEETQYF
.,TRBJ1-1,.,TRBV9,TGTGCCAGCAGCGCCTTGGGGGGGAACACTGAAGCTTTCTTT,CASSALGGNTEAFF
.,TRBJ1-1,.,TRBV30,TGTGCCTGGAGTGTAAGTCGGGGAACTGAAGCTTTCTTT,CAWSVSRGTEAFF
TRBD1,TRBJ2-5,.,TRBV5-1,TGCGCCAGCAGCCCCCTTGGGACAGTCCAAGAGACCCAGTACTTC,CASSPLGTVQETQYF
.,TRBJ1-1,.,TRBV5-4,TGTGCCAGCAGCTTGAGTGGGGGGGGCACTGAAGCTTTCTTT,CASSLSGGGTEAFF
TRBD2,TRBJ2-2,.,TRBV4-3,TGCGCCAGCAGCCAAGTTCCTAGCGGGGTCACCGGGGAGCTGTTTTTT,CASSQVPSGVTGELFF
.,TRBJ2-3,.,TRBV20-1,TGCAGTGCTATGGAGGATACGCAGTATTTT,CSAMEDTQYF
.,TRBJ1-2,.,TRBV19,TGTGCCAGTAGTAACGGGTTAGCTAACTATGGCTACACCTTC,CASSNGLANYGYTF
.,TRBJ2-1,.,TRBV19,TGTGCCAGTAGTGTTAACAGAGAAGGTGAGCAGTTCTTC,CASSVNREGEQFF
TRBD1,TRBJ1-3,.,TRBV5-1,TGCGCCAGCAGCGCGGGACAGGGGGCGAGAGGAAACACCATATATTTT,CASSAGQGARGNTIYF
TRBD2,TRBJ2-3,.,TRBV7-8,TGTGCCAGCAGCTCCACTGGACTAGCGTGGGCAGATACGCAGTATTTT,CASSSTGLAWADTQYF
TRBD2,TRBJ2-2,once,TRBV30,TGTGCCTGGGCCCCAAAGGGGAGGGTCACCGGGGAGCTGTTTTTT,CAWAPKGRVTGELFF
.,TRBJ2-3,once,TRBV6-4,TGTGCCAGCAGCCCGGGGGGCGCGACAGATACGCAGTATTTT,CASSPGGATDTQYF
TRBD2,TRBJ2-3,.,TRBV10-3,TGTGCCATCAGTGAAACAGGGCCAGCGGGAGTTAGTACAGATACGCAGTATTTT,CAISETGPAGVSTDTQYF
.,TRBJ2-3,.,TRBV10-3,TGTGCCATCAGGAGTTGGAGCACGGGTAGCACAGATACGCAGTATTTT,CAIRSWSTGSTDTQYF
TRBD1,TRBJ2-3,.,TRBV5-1,TGCGCCAGCGTGACAGGGGGAAGCACAGATACGCAGTATTTT,CASVTGGSTDTQYF
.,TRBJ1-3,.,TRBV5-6,TGTGACAGCAGCTTTTTAATGGTAGGGGCCTCTGGAAACACCATATATTTT,CDSSFLMVGASGNTIYF
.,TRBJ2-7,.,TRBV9,TGTGCCAGCAGCGTGGAAAGTGGGGAGAGGTACGAGCAGTACTTC,CASSVESGERYEQYF
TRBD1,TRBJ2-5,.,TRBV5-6,TGTGCCAGCAGCCAAGGGACAGGGGGCTTTCTCGAGACCCAGTACTTC,CASSQGTGGFLETQYF
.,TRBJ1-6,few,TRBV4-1,TGCGCCAGCAGCCAAGATCTCCCAGGGGTCGATAATTCACCCCTCCACTTT,CASSQDLPGVDNSPLHF
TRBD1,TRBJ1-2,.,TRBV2,TGTGCCAGCGGGACAGATGGCTACACCTTC,CASGTDGYTF
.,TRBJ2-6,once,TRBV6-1,TGTGCCAGCAGTGCCCGCCAGGGAAACTCTGGGGCCAACGTCCTGACTTTC,CASSARQGNSGANVLTF
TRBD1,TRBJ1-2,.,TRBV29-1,TGCAGCGTAAGGGACAGGGGCTCTTCGGGCTACACCTTC,CSVRDRGSSGYTF
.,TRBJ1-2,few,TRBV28,TGTGCCAGCAGTCCCCAGGTCTTTTTCGGCTACACCTTC,CASSPQVFFGYTF
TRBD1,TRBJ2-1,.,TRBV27,TGTGCCAGCAGTTCGCTCGATGGGACAGAAAAGTTCTTC,CASSSLDGTEKFF
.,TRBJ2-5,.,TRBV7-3,TGTGCCAGCAGTTTCAGCAGAGGGGAGACCCAGTACTTC,CASSFSRGETQYF